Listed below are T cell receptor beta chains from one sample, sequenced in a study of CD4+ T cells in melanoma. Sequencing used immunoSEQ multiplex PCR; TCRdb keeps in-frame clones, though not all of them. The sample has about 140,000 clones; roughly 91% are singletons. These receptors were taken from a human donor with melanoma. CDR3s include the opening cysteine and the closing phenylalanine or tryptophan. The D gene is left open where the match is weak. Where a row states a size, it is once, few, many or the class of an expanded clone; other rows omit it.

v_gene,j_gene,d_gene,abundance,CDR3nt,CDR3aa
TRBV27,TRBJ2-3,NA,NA,TGTGCCAGCGGAGAGAACCTTTCGGTGTATTTT,CASGENLSVYF
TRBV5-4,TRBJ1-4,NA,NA,TGTGCCAGCAGCTCAATGGACGGGGCTAATGAAAAACTGTTTTTT,CASSSMDGANEKLFF
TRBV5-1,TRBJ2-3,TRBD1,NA,TGCGCCAGCAGCACAGGGGACAGTCCAGATACGCAGTATTTT,CASSTGDSPDTQYF
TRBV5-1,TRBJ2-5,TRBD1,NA,TGCGCCAGCAGTACGGGACAGGCGACAGAGACCCAGTACTTC,CASSTGQATETQYF
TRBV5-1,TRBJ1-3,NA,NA,TGCGCCAGCAGCTTGGAGTCTAGGGCTGGAAACACCATATATTTT,CASSLESRAGNTIYF
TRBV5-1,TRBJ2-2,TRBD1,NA,TGCGCCAGCAGCCCCGGACAGGGCGGTGGCACCGGGGAGCTGTTTTTT,CASSPGQGGGTGELFF
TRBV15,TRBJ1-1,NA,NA,TGTGCCACCAGCAGAGGAGGGTTGGAGACTGAAGCTTTCTTT,CATSRGGLETEAFF
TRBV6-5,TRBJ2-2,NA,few,TGTGCCAGCAGCATCAGGCTCACCGGGGAGCTGTTTTTT,CASSIRLTGELFF
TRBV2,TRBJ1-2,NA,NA,TGTGCCAGCAGTGAATGGGACACCGTGCGAAGCTACACCTTC,CASSEWDTVRSYTF
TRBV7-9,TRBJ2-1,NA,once,TGTGCCAGCAGCTGGACTGTCAATGAGCAGTTCTTC,CASSWTVNEQFF
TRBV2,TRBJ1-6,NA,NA,TGTGCCAGCAGTGGAACGGACCTTTCACCCCTCCACTTT,CASSGTDLSPLHF
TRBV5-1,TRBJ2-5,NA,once,TGCGCCAGCAGCTTGAACCGGGGGGAGACCCAGTACTTC,CASSLNRGETQYF
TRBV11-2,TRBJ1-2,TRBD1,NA,TGTGCCAGCAGCAGAGACCGGGACAGCCATTACTATGGCTACACCTTC,CASSRDRDSHYYGYTF
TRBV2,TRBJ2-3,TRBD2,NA,TGTGCCAGCATGAAGCGGGGGGGGCCAGATACGCAGTATTTT,CASMKRGGPDTQYF
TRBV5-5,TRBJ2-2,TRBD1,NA,TGTGCCAGCAGCTTCCCCGGGACAGCGAACACCGGGGAGCTGTTTTTT,CASSFPGTANTGELFF
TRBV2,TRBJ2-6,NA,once,TGTGCCACCACCGAGGAGGCTCAACCTTTTGGTGGGGCCAACGTCCTGACTTTC,CATTEEAQPFGGANVLTF
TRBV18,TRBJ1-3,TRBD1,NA,TGTGCCAGCGCCGTGGGACAGGGGGCAGGTGGAAACACCATATATTTT,CASAVGQGAGGNTIYF
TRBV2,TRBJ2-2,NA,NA,TGTGCCAGCGATCTGGCACGGACGAACACCGGGGAGCTGTTTTTT,CASDLARTNTGELFF
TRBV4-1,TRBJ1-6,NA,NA,TGCGCCAGCAGCCCATCGAAAAGGACACCATTCTCCTATAATTCACCCCTCCACTTT,CASSPSKRTPFSYNSPLHF
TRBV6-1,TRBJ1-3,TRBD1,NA,TGTGCCAGCAGTGAAGGGACAGGCTCTGGAAACACCATATATTTT,CASSEGTGSGNTIYF
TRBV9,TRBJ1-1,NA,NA,TGTGCCAGCAGCGTAGAGGGCGGCACTGAAGCTTTCTTT,CASSVEGGTEAFF
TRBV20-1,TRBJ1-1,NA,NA,TGCAGTGCCCGATACAGGAGAGAAGCTTTCTTT,CSARYRREAFF
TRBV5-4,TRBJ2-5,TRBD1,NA,TGTGCCAGCTCCGACAGGGACAACAACCAAGAGACCCAGTACTTC,CASSDRDNNQETQYF